This T cell receptor (beta chain) was recorded in a study of cytomegalovirus exposure and HLA in healthy donors. Study outcomes and limitations: Cytomegalovirus status was reportedly diagnosed by the classifier with high specificity and sensitivity. A likely sequencing artifact accounted for one observed cluster of highly shared sequence variants. For most TCR beta V segments, an earlier analysis put the productive rate at about 87% or about 30% of the time.

Researchers ran the PCR with 60 Vbeta and 13 Jbeta primers. Clones were read by immunoSEQ multiplex PCR, and TCRdb kept only the in-frame ones, dropping some. The repertoire table contains 200,000 or so clones. For this clone: Its target is unknown.

Germline V CDR1 and CDR2: SGHVS, FNYEAQ. Deletions cut 5 bases from V and 0 bases from J, with 11 bases between. The CDR3 totals 15 residues. The sequenced sample consisted of PBMCs. The chain combines TRBV7-6 with TRBJ1-3; D gene unclear. The clonotype comes from a boy between 10 and 17 years old in good health and CMV-seronegative. The CDR3 DNA reads TGTGCCAGCAGCCAAGACATGCCCTCTGGAAACACCATATATTTT. Its translation is CASSQDMPSGNTIYF.